These T cell receptor beta chains were read from a single sample in a study of T cell responses to AZD1222 COVID-19 vaccine. The method was immunoSEQ multiplex PCR; TCRdb's version includes in-frame clones alone and lacks a portion of them. This table holds 140,000 or so clones, about nine tenths found once. Sample: peripheral blood, taken 28 days after the second AZD1222 dose. The receptors were gathered from an adult who received the AZD1222 COVID-19 vaccine. The CDR3 runs from the conserved cysteine through the conserved F or W. A D gene is named only where the DNA matches it firmly. Some rows mark clone size as missing; the rest say once, few, many or name a class of expanded clone.

v_call,j_call,d_call,clone_size,cdr3_nt,cdr3_aa
TRBV18,TRBJ2-1,TRBD2,.,TGTGCCAGCTCACCGGGACTAGCGGGAGGTCGGTACAATGAGCAGTTCTTC,CASSPGLAGGRYNEQFF
TRBV18,TRBJ2-7,.,.,TGTGCCAGCTCTCCTTGGAGGGGGAAGGGCTACGAGCAGTACTTC,CASSPWRGKGYEQYF
TRBV28,TRBJ1-2,TRBD1,.,TGTGCCAGCAGTTTAACACAGGGGGCTGGCTACACCTTC,CASSLTQGAGYTF
TRBV6-5,TRBJ2-1,TRBD2,.,TGTGCCAGCAGTTACTCGCGGCGGGAGTTTAATGAGCAGTTCTTC,CASSYSRREFNEQFF
TRBV4-2,TRBJ1-4,.,.,TGTGCCAGCAGCCAAGTGGGGGGTGAAAAACTGTTTTTT,CASSQVGGEKLFF
TRBV9,TRBJ1-5,.,.,TGTGCCAGCAGCGTAGGGGTCAATCAGCCCCAGCATTTT,CASSVGVNQPQHF
TRBV5-1,TRBJ2-5,.,.,TGCGCCAGCAGCGGGCAGGGAAGTGGAGAGACCCAGTACTTC,CASSGQGSGETQYF
TRBV5-1,TRBJ2-1,TRBD2,.,TGCGCCAGCAGCTTGGGGCCCAGCGGGGCTAATGAGCAGTTCTTC,CASSLGPSGANEQFF
TRBV14,TRBJ1-1,TRBD1,.,TGTGCCAGCAGCCAAGATCTAACAGGGGGCTTGAACACTGAAGCTTTCTTT,CASSQDLTGGLNTEAFF
TRBV3-1/TRBV3-2,TRBJ1-2,.,.,TGTGCCAGCAGCCAAGGCGCTTCAGGGGTAGGGTATGGCTACACCTTC,CASSQGASGVGYGYTF
TRBV25-1,TRBJ2-5,.,.,TGTGCCAGCAGTGCGACTACGTACCAAGAGACCCAGTACTTC,CASSATTYQETQYF
TRBV5-1,TRBJ1-2,.,.,TGCGCCAGCAGCCCAGATTACTATGGCTACACCTTC,CASSPDYYGYTF
TRBV3-1/TRBV3-2,TRBJ1-2,.,once,TGTGCCAGCAGCCAAAGGCTTCAGATCTATGGCTACACCTTC,CASSQRLQIYGYTF
TRBV28,TRBJ1-6,TRBD1,.,TGTGCCAGTAGACAGGGTATTGGTTCACCCCTCCACTTT,CASRQGIGSPLHF
TRBV7-9,TRBJ2-5,TRBD2,.,TGTGCCAGCACCAAGGGACTAGCGGGAGCCAACCAAGAGACCCAGTACTTC,CASTKGLAGANQETQYF